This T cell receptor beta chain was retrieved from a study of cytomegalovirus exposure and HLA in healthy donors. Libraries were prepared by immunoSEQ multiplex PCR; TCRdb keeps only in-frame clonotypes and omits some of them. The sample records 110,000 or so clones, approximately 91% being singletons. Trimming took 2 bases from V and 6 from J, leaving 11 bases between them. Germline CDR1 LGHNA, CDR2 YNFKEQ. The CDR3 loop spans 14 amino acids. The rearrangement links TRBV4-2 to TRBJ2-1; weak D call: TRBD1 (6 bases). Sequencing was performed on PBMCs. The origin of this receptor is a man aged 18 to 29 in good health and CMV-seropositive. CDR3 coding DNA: TGTGCCAGCAGCCAACCAGGGGCCAGCAATGAGCAGTTCTTC. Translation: CASSQPGASNEQFF.